This T cell receptor beta chain was retrieved from a study of T cells in localized non-small cell lung cancer. In its sample, this clone was seen a few times. V was shortened by 5 bases and J by 1 base, with 13 bases between the two germline ends. Germline values: CDR1 SGHTA, CDR2 FQGNSA. This CDR3 region has 15 residues. Here immunoSEQ multiplex PCR was the method, and the copy in TCRdb shows in-frame clones only, minus some. The sample yields over 25,000 clones, about 87% seen once. Sequencing was performed on peripheral blood, taken before any cancer treatment. The gene calls are TRBV7-2 and TRBJ2-3, with D maybe TRBD2 (6 bases). This receptor was obtained from a male donor older than 55 with stage I lung adenocarcinoma. The chain's CDR3 is CASSPVASGTDTQYF. CDR3 bases: TGTGCCAGCAGCCCGGTGGCTAGCGGCACAGATACGCAGTATTTT.